What follows are 16 T cell receptor beta chains derived from one specimen sequenced in a study of beta chain features in type 1 diabetes. The isolated RNA, all of it, was reverse transcribed, so expressed TCRB transcripts were what got sequenced. Sequencing used immunoSEQ multiplex PCR; TCRdb keeps in-frame clones, though not all of them. The data contain under 450,000 clones, over 11% of them singletons. The sequenced sample was naive CD4+ T cells from blood. The receptors originated from a man aged 25 to 40 in good health.

The chain combines TRBV7-6 with TRBJ2-5, with D perhaps TRBD2 (5 bases). Germline V CDR1 and CDR2: SGHVS, FNYEAQ. This CDR3 has 15 residues. V shed 3 bases and J shed 5 bases, with 16 bases lying between them. CDR3 sequence reads: CASSFIDRSAETQYF. CDR3 nucleotide sequence: TGTGCCAGCAGCTTCATAGACCGTAGCGCGGAGACCCAGTACTTC.

The table lists this clone with a few counts. The V gene is TRBV23-1, the J gene TRBJ1-5, with a weak D call TRBD1 (5 bases). TRBV23-1 falls under the ORF class, with uncertain function. The CDR3 contains 13 residues. Trimming cost V 6 bases and J 7 bases, with 13 bases left between them. The CDR3 protein is CASRTVEGQPQHF. The CDR3 bases are TGCGCCAGCAGGACCGTCGAGGGGCAGCCCCAGCATTTT.

This clone was seen a handful of times. V usage is TRBV7-2 and J usage is TRBJ2-5, with D unclear. Germline values: CDR1 SGHTA, CDR2 FQGNSA. With 8 bases removed from V and 5 bases from J, the gap between germline ends came to 24 bases. The CDR3 has 16 amino acids. CDR3 sequence: CASPPREASHRETQYF. CDR3 nucleotide sequence: TGTGCCAGCCCCCCCCGCGAGGCCTCCCATAGGGAGACCCAGTACTTC. The full variable domain, in which reference TRBV7-2 and TRBJ2-5 provide the parts outside the CDR3, is GAGVSQSPSNKVTEKGKDVELRCDPISGHTALYWYRQSLGQGLEFLIYFQGNSAPDKSGLPSDRFSAERTGGSVSTLTIQRTQQEDSAVYLCASPPREASHRETQYFGPGTRLLVL.

The V call is TRBV7-9, the J call TRBJ1-1, with D possibly matching TRBD1 (6 bases). Trimming removed 0 bases at V and 3 bases at J, with 11 bases between. The CDR3 runs to 15 residues. The germline gives CDR1 SEHNR, CDR2 FQNEAQ (reference sequence). In nucleotides, the CDR3 is TGTGCCAGCAGCTTAGCGGGGGCCCTCGACACTGAAGCTTTCTTT. Protein sequence: CASSLAGALDTEAFF.

This chain joins TRBV29-1 and TRBJ2-2, with 11 bases lining up with TRBD2. The CDR3 consists of 18 residues. With 7 bases clipped from V and 4 bases from J, the junction kept 17 bases outside the gene matches. Germline CDR1 reads SQVTM; CDR2 reads ANQGSEA. The CDR3 coding sequence is TGCAGCGCCGAAGTTCCCTTAGCGGGAGGGCTTCTCACCGGGGAGCTGTTTTTT. Protein: CSAEVPLAGGLLTGELFF.

This clone was found a few times. A junction boundary mismatches the germline segment, possibly from a read error. The chain combines TRBV19 with TRBJ1-6; D may be TRBD1 (6 bases). Germline assignment: CDR1 LNHDA and CDR2 SQIVND (reference sequence). The length of the CDR3 is 15 residues. CDR3 loop: CASRIVDRPNSPLHF. CDR3 nucleotides: TGTGCCAGTAGAATAGTCGACAGGCCGAATTCACCCCTCCACTTT.

This sequence joins TRBV19 and TRBJ2-7; no clear D. CDR1 LNHDA and CDR2 SQIVND come from the germline V gene (reference sequence). Trimming took 3 bases from V and 4 from J, leaving 16 bases between them. CDR3 length: 15 residues. CDR3 DNA sequence: TGTGCCAGTAGTATCTCCGACTCCCCCGTATACGAGCAGTACGTC. Its protein product is CASSISDSPVYEQYV.

The chain's CDR3 is CSVLTDLNTGELFF. The CDR3 nucleotides read TGCAGCGTTCTGACAGATCTCAACACCGGGGAGCTGTTTTTT. This rearrangement joins TRBV29-1 to TRBJ2-2, with D perhaps matching TRBD1 (5 bases). The CDR3 totals 14 residues. V was pared by 5 bases and J by 2 bases, with 12 bases between. Germline V gives CDR1 SQVTM, CDR2 ANQGSEA.

The V and J genes are TRBV28 and TRBJ2-1; D not certain. V was trimmed by 6 bases and J by 5 bases, leaving 17 bases between them. The germline gives CDR1 MDHEN, CDR2 SYDVKM. This CDR3 is 15 amino acids long. CDR3 DNA: TGTGCCAGCAGCCTATTGGCCCGGACCGACAATGAGCAGTTCTTC. Its translation: CASSLLARTDNEQFF.

The CDR3 DNA is TGCGCCAGCAGCCAAATCCTTGGAGAAAAACTGTTTTTT. Protein sequence: CASSQILGEKLFF. The V call is TRBV4-1, the J call TRBJ1-4; no clear D. Deletions cut 2 bases from V and 8 bases from J, with 9 bases between. The germline V gene has CDR1 MGHRA and CDR2 YSYEKL. The CDR3 has 13 amino acids.

The V call is TRBV9, the J call TRBJ1-1; tentatively, D is TRBD1 (5 bases). The CDR3 loop spans 15 amino acids. CDR1 is SGDLS, CDR2 YYNGEE, per germline. V dropped 1 base and J dropped 2 bases, with 12 bases sitting between them. In nucleotides, the CDR3 is TGTGCCAGCAGCGTAAGGGACGGAGCCAACACTGAAGCTTTCTTT. Amino acids: CASSVRDGANTEAFF.

This clone appeared a few times. CDR3 loop: CASSHNEQFF. The CDR3 DNA is TGTGCCAGCAGTCACAATGAGCAGTTCTTC. This chain uses TRBV6-5 with TRBJ2-1; no clear D gene. The CDR3 covers 10 residues. The ends were cut back, 5 bases at V and 5 bases at J, with 1 base in the middle. Germline loops: CDR1 MNHEY, CDR2 SVGAGI.

The chain combines TRBV7-2 with TRBJ2-3, with a possible D match to TRBD1 (7 bases). CDR1 is SGHTA, CDR2 FQGNSA, per germline. The CDR3 extends over 15 amino acids. Trimming pared 3 bases from V and 4 bases from J, leaving 14 bases between. CDR3 region: CASSLEGARADTQYF. Written as DNA, the CDR3 is TGTGCCAGCAGCTTGGAGGGGGCTCGGGCAGATACGCAGTATTTT.

This clone was counted between two and nine times. V gene TRBV16 combines with J gene TRBJ2-7; no firm D call. The V gene lost 3 bases and the J gene lost 2 bases, with 2 bases spanning the gap. The CDR3 consists of 11 residues. Germline CDR1 and CDR2: KGHSY and FQNENV. CDR3 residues: CASSQTYEQYV. CDR3 sequence (DNA): TGTGCCAGCAGCCAGACCTACGAGCAGTACGTC.

The chain joins TRBV5-6 to TRBJ1-1; TRBD1 agrees at 7 bases. CDR3 size: 13 residues. The germline V gene has CDR1 SGHDT and CDR2 YYEEEE. Losses at the gene ends were 3 bases for V and 7 bases for J; bases not matched to a gene: 6. The CDR3 spells CASSYGTDDEAFF. In DNA form, the CDR3 reads TGTGCCAGCAGCTACGGGACAGACGATGAAGCTTTCTTT.

There are a few counts of this clone. This sequence joins TRBV9 and TRBJ2-5; 11 bases align to TRBD2. V lost 9 bases and J lost 2; bases outside the gene matches: 9. The CDR3 spans 15 residues. The germline CDR1 and CDR2 sequences are SGDLS and YYNGEE. CDR3 nucleotides: TGTGCCATCCCCATGGGACTAGCGGAACAAGAGACCCAGTACTTC. It is translated as CAIPMGLAEQETQYF.